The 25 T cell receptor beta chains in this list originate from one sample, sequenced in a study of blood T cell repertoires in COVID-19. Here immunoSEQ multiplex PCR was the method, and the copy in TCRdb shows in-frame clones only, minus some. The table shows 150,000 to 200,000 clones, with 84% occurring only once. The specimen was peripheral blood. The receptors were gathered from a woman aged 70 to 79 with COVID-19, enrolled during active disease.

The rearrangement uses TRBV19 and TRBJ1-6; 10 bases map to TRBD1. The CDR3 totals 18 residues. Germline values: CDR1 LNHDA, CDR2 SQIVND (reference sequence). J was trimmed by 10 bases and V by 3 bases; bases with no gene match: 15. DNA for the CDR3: TGTGCCAGTAGTATGGGACAGGGGACTATCGCCCGGTGGTCACCCCTCCACTTT. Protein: CASSMGQGTIARWSPLHF.

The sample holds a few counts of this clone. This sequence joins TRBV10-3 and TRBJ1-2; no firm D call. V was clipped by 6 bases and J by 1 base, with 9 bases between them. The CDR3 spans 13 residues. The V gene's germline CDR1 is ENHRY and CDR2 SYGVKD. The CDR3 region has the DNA TGTGCCATCAGCCCTGATAGTAACTATGGCTACACCTTC. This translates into CAISPDSNYGYTF.

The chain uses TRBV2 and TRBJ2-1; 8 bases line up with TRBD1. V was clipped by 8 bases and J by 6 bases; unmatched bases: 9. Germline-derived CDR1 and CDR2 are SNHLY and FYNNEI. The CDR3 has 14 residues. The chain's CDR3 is CASWRDRPANEQFF. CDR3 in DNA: TGTGCCAGCTGGCGGGACAGGCCTGCCAATGAGCAGTTCTTC.

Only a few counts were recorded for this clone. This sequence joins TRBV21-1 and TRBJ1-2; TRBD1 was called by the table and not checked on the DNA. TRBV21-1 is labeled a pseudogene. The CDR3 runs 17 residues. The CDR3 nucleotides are TGTGCCAGGGGGGTCCCGGGACAGGGATACAAGGACTATGGCTACACCTTC. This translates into CARGVPGQGYKDYGYTF.

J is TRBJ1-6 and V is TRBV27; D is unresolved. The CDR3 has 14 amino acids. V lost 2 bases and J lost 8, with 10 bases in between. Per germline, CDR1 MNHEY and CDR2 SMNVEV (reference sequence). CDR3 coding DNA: TGTGCCAGCAGTTTAGCGCCATCACATTCACCCCTCCACTTT. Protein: CASSLAPSHSPLHF.

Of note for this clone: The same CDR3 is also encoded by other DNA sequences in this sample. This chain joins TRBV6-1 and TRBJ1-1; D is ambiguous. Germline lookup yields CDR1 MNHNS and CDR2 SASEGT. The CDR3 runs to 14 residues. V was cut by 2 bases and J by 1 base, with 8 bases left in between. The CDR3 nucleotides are TGTGCCAGCAGTGAATCAGGTTGGAACACTGAAGCTTTCTTT. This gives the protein CASSESGWNTEAFF.

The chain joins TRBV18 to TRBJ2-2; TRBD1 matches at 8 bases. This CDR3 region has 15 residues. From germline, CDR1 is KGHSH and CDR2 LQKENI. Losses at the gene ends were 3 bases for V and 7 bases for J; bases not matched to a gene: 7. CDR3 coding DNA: TGTGCCAGCTCACCTGGACAGGGTGGAGACGGGGAGCTGTTTTTT. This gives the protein CASSPGQGGDGELFF.

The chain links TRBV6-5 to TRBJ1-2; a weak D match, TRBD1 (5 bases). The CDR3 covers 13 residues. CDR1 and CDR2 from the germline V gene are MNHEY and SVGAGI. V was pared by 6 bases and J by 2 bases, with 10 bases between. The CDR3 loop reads CASSPAGNYGYTF. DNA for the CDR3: TGTGCCAGCAGCCCGGCAGGGAACTATGGCTACACCTTC.

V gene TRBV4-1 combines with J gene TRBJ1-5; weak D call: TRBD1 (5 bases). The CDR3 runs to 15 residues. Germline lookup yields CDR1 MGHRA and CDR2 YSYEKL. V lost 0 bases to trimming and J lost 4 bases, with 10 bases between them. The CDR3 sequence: CASSQEQGGNQPQHF. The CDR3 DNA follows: TGCGCCAGCAGCCAAGAGCAGGGAGGGAATCAGCCCCAGCATTTT.

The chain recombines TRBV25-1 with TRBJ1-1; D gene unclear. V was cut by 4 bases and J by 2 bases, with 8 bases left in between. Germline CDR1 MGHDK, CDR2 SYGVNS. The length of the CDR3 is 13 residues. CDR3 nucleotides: TGTGCCAGCAGTGCACATTTAAACACTGAAGCTTTCTTT. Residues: CASSAHLNTEAFF.

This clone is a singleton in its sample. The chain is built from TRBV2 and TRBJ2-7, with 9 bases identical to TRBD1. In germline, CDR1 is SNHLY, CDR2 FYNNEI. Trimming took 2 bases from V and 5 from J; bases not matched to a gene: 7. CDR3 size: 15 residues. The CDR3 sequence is CASSEKGTGLNEQYF. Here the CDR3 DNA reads TGTGCCAGCAGTGAAAAGGGGACAGGGCTGAACGAGCAGTACTTC.

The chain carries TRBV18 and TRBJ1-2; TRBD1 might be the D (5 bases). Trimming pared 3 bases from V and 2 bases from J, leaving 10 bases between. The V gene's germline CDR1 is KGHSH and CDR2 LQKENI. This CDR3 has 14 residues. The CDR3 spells CASSPVGGNYGYTF. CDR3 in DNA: TGTGCCAGCTCACCGGTGGGGGGGAACTATGGCTACACCTTC.

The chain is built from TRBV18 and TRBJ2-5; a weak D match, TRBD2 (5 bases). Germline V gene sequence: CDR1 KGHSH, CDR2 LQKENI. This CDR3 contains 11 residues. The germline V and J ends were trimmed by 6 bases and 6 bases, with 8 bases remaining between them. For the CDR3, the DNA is TGTGCCAGCTCTCCCGGGAAGACCCAGTACTTC. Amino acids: CASSPGKTQYF.

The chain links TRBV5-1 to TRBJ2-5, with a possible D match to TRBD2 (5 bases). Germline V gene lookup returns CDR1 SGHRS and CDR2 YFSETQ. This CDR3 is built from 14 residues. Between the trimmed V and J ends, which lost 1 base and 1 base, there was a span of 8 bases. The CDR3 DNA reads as TGCGCCAGCAGCTTGATGGGGAGCCAAGAGACCCAGTACTTC. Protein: CASSLMGSQETQYF.

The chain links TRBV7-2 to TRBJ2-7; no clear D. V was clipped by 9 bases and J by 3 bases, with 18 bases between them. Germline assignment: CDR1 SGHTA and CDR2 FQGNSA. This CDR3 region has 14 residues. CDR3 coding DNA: TGTGCCAGTTCAGTTGGGCTCGCCCTCTACGAGCAGTACTTC. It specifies CASSVGLALYEQYF.

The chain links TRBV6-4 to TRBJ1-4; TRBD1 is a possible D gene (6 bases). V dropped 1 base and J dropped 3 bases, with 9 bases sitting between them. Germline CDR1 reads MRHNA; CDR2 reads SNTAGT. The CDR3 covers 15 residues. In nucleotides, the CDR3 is TGTGCCAGCAGTGACTTGGACAGTCCTAATGAAAAACTGTTTTTT. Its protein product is CASSDLDSPNEKLFF.

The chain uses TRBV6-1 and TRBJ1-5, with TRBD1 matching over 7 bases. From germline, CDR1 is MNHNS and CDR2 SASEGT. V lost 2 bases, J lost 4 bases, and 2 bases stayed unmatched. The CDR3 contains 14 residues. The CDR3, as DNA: TGTGCCAGCAGTGAACAGGGGGGAAATCAGCCCCAGCATTTT. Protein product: CASSEQGGNQPQHF.

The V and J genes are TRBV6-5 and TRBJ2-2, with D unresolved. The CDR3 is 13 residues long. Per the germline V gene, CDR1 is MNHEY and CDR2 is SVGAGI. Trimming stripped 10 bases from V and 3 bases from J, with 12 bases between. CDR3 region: CATRTPYTGELFF. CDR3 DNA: TGTGCCACCCGAACTCCTTACACCGGGGAGCTGTTTTTT.

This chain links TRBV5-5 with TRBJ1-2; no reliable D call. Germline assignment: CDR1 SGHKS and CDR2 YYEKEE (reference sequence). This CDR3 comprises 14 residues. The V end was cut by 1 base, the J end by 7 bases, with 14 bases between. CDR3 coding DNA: TGTGCCAGCAGCTTGACTGTTCTCTCGGGTGGCTACACCTTC. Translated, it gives CASSLTVLSGGYTF.

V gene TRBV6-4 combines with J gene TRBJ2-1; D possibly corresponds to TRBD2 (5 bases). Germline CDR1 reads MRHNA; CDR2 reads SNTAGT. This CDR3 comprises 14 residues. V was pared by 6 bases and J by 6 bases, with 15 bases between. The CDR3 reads CASRRDFAVNEQFF. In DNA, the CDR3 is TGTGCCAGCAGGAGGGATTTTGCAGTCAATGAGCAGTTCTTC.

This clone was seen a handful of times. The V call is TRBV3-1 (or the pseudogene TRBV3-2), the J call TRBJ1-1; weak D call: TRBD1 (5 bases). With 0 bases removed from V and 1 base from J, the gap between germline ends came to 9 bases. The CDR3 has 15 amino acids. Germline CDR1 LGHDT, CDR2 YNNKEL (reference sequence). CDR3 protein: CASSQDGAANTEAFF. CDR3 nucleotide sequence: TGTGCCAGCAGCCAAGATGGGGCGGCGAACACTGAAGCTTTCTTT.

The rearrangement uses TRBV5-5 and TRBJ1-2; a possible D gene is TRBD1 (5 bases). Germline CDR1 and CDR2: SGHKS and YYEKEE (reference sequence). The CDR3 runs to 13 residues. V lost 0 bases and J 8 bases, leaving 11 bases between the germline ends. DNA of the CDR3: TGTGCCAGCAGCTTGGCAGGGTTGGGGGGCTACACCTTC. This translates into CASSLAGLGGYTF.

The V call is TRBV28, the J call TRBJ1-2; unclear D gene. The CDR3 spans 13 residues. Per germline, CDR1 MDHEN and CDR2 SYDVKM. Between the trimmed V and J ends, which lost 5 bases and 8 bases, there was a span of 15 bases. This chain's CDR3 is CASSLRRGAGYTF. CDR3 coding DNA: TGTGCCAGCAGTCTGCGGCGGGGTGCCGGCTACACCTTC.

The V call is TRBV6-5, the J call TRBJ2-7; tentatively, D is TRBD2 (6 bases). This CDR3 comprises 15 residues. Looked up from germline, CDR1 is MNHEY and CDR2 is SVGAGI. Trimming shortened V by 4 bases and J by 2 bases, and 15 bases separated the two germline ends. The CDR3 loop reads CASSSTGTGTYEQYF. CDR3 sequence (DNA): TGTGCCAGCAGTTCCACCGGGACTGGGACCTACGAGCAGTACTTC.

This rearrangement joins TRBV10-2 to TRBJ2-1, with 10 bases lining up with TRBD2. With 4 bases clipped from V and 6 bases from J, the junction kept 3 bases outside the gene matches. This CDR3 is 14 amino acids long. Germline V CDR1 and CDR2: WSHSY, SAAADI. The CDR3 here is CASSALAGANEQFF. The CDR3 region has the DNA TGCGCCAGCAGTGCTCTAGCGGGAGCCAATGAGCAGTTCTTC.